One sample yielded the 16 T cell receptor beta chains listed below, sequenced in a study of technical replicates of blood from a few donors. The repertoire was sequenced with immunoSEQ multiplex PCR; TCRdb's copy has only in-frame clones and lacks some. The sample has 80,000 or so clones, about 94% seen once. Material: T cells isolated from PBMCs. The receptors stem from a human donor in good health.

This chain joins TRBV5-1 and TRBJ2-7, with no clear D. Trimming removed 0 bases at V and 2 bases at J, with 9 bases between. The length of the CDR3 is 14 residues. The germline gives CDR1 SGHRS, CDR2 YFSETQ. CDR3: CASSLAVGPYEQYF. The CDR3, as DNA: TGCGCCAGCAGCTTGGCGGTGGGCCCCTACGAGCAGTACTTC. The variable domain in full, completed from reference TRBV5-1 and TRBJ2-7, reads KAGVTQTPRYLIKTRGQQVTLSCSPISGHRSVSWYQQTPGQGLQFLFEYFSETQRNKGNFPGRFSGRQFSNSRSEMNVSTLELGDSALYLCASSLAVGPYEQYFGPGTRLTVT.

The V and J genes are TRBV9 and TRBJ1-3; D is perhaps TRBD1 (6 bases). The CDR3 runs to 17 residues. V lost 4 bases to trimming and J lost 2 bases, with 19 bases between them. Per germline, CDR1 SGDLS and CDR2 YYNGEE. The CDR3 loop is CASSIGFTGLTGNTIYF. CDR3 DNA: TGTGCCAGCAGCATAGGTTTTACAGGGTTAACTGGAAACACCATATATTTT.

J is TRBJ2-2 and V is TRBV21-1; the DNA was not used to check the table's D call, TRBD1. TRBV21-1 is described as a pseudogene. The length of the CDR3 is 13 residues. Here the CDR3 reads CASPNRETGELFF. CDR3 nucleotides: TGTGCCAGCCCTAACAGGGAAACCGGGGAGCTGTTTTTT.

To note about this clone: A read error may account for a junction end that differs from germline. The rearrangement joins TRBV6-6 to TRBJ2-7, with D maybe TRBD1 (5 bases). CDR1 MNHNY and CDR2 SVGAGI come from the germline V gene (reference sequence). The CDR3 sequence is 16 residues long. DNA for the CDR3: TGTGCCAGCAGTTACGACCCCAGACAGTTCTCCCACGAGCAGTACTTC. It specifies CASSYDPRQFSHEQYF.

This chain connects TRBV28 to TRBJ1-5; the D is unclear. There are 15 residues in the CDR3. From germline, CDR1 is MDHEN and CDR2 SYDVKM. Trimming removed 7 bases at V and 3 bases at J, with 16 bases between. In DNA form, the CDR3 reads TGTGCCAGCAATCCCATCGGCAGGTACAATCAGCCCCAGCATTTT. Encoded protein: CASNPIGRYNQPQHF.

The rearrangement joins TRBV6-5 to TRBJ2-3; D possibly corresponds to TRBD2 (5 bases). Trimming pared 6 bases from V and 5 bases from J, leaving 9 bases between. This CDR3 contains 12 residues. Germline V gene sequence: CDR1 MNHEY, CDR2 SVGAGI. This chain's CDR3 is CASRSLGDTQYF. The CDR3 DNA follows: TGTGCCAGCAGATCACTAGGAGATACGCAGTATTTT.

The J gene is TRBJ1-2, the V gene TRBV11-2, with a tentative D call TRBD1 (5 bases). There are 14 residues in the CDR3. Germline-derived CDR1 and CDR2 are SGHAT and FQNNGV. The V and J ends lost 3 bases and 4 bases respectively, with 12 bases between them. The CDR3 protein is CASSLMQGSYGYTF. The CDR3 DNA sequence: TGTGCCAGCAGCTTGATGCAGGGTAGCTATGGCTACACCTTC.

The chain employs TRBV19 and TRBJ2-7; TRBD1 might be the D (5 bases). Trimming stripped 10 bases from V and 4 bases from J, with 17 bases between. This CDR3 has 13 residues. The germline V gene has CDR1 LNHDA and CDR2 SQIVND (reference sequence). The CDR3 DNA reads TGTGCCACCCGACAGCTTTCTTCGTACGAGCAGTACTTC. Protein sequence: CATRQLSSYEQYF.

The chain combines TRBV13 with TRBJ2-1; TRBD1 agrees at 8 bases. Germline V gene sequence: CDR1 PRHDT, CDR2 FYEKMQ (reference sequence). Trimming took 1 base from V and 1 from J; bases not matched to a gene: 3. The CDR3 consists of 16 residues. As DNA, the CDR3 is TGTGCCAGCAGCTTAGTCGACAGGGGATCCTACAATGAGCAGTTCTTC. It is translated as CASSLVDRGSYNEQFF.

The table lists this clone with a count of one. This chain joins TRBV10-2 and TRBJ2-2; maybe TRBD2 (6 bases). V lost 2 bases and J lost 1, with 8 bases in between. Germline values: CDR1 WSHSY, CDR2 SAAADI. The CDR3 runs 15 residues. CDR3 in amino acids: CASSEGLLNTGELFF. The CDR3 bases are TGCGCCAGCAGTGAGGGACTATTGAACACCGGGGAGCTGTTTTTT.

J is TRBJ1-1 and V is TRBV27; no firm D call. Trimming removed 6 bases from V and 2 bases from J, with 13 bases in between. This CDR3 is 14 amino acids long. Germline-derived CDR1 and CDR2 are MNHEY and SMNVEV (reference sequence). The CDR3 is CASRVARENTEAFF. The CDR3 coding sequence is TGTGCCAGCAGGGTAGCCCGGGAAAACACTGAAGCTTTCTTT.

The V gene is TRBV5-1, the J gene TRBJ2-7; the match to TRBD2 covers 11 bases. This CDR3 spans 18 amino acids. The V and J ends lost 4 bases and 6 bases, in that order; junction bases with no gene match: 18. The germline CDR1 and CDR2 sequences are SGHRS and YFSETQ. CDR3 region: CASSRLAGGLGVPSEQYF. CDR3 coding DNA: TGCGCCAGCAGCCGCTTAGCGGGAGGGCTCGGGGTCCCGAGCGAGCAGTACTTC.

This rearrangement joins TRBV9 to TRBJ1-1; the D gene is possibly TRBD1 (6 bases). This CDR3 spans 16 amino acids. Trimming left V 4 bases short and J 0 bases short, with 16 bases between. Germline CDR1 reads SGDLS; CDR2 reads YYNGEE. The CDR3 reads CASSRGGVRMNTEAFF. In nucleotides, the CDR3 is TGTGCCAGCAGCAGAGGGGGGGTTCGCATGAACACTGAAGCTTTCTTT. Based on the CDR3 plus reference TRBV9 and TRBJ1-1, the full variable domain is DSGVTQTPKHLITATGQRVTLRCSPRSGDLSVYWYQQSLDQGLQFLIQYYNGEERAKGNILERFSAQQFPDLHSELNLSSLELGDSALYFCASSRGGVRMNTEAFFGQGTRLTVV.

The chain joins TRBV5-6 to TRBJ1-2, with a possible D match to TRBD1 (5 bases). This CDR3 contains 13 residues. The V gene lost 2 bases and the J gene lost 4 bases, with 9 bases spanning the gap. Per germline, CDR1 SGHDT and CDR2 YYEEEE. CDR3 coding DNA: TGTGCCAGCAGCTTTCAGGGTGGCTATGGCTACACCTTC. Its translation is CASSFQGGYGYTF.

J is TRBJ2-7 and V is TRBV7-2, with D perhaps matching TRBD1 (5 bases). Germline CDR1 SGHTA, CDR2 FQGNSA. The germline V and J ends were trimmed by 6 bases and 0 bases, with 18 bases remaining between them. The CDR3 extends over 16 amino acids. CDR3 sequence: CASRSLGVYYSYEQYF. The CDR3 DNA reads TGTGCCAGCAGATCGTTAGGGGTTTACTACTCCTACGAGCAGTACTTC.

The chain is built from TRBV6-5 and TRBJ2-3; 12 bases map to TRBD2. The germline V gene has CDR1 MNHEY and CDR2 SVGAGI. Germline trimming cut 6 bases from V and 6 bases from J; bases unmatched to any gene: 4. CDR3 length: 14 amino acids. This chain's CDR3 is CASRPTSGRDTQYF. The DNA of the CDR3 is TGTGCCAGCAGACCCACTAGCGGGAGGGATACGCAGTATTTT.